The clone carrying this T cell receptor (beta chain) was recorded only once. The antigen is undetermined. The record originates from a study of tumour-infiltrating T cells in Burkitt lymphoma. Study as a whole: All epidemiological Burkitt lymphoma subtypes were represented in the cohort. Repertoire clonality predicted overall and progression-free survival. Overall study findings and caveats: Several public clonotypes recurred in numerous Burkitt lymphoma patients.

Assay used: immunoSEQ multiplex PCR; TCRdb lists only in-frame clones, some missing. The table shows thousands of clones, with approximately 87% occurring only once. The V gene's germline CDR1 is LNHNV and CDR2 YYDKDF (reference sequence). This CDR3 comprises 14 residues. Trimming left V 2 bases short and J 3 bases short, with 11 bases between. Sequencing was carried out using tumor tissue. V usage is TRBV15 and J usage is TRBJ2-7, with D maybe TRBD1 (5 bases). The receptor comes from a human donor with Burkitt lymphoma. The CDR3 DNA reads as TGTGCCACCAGCAGAACCGGTCAGGGCTACGAGCAGTACTTC. Its protein product is CATSRTGQGYEQYF.